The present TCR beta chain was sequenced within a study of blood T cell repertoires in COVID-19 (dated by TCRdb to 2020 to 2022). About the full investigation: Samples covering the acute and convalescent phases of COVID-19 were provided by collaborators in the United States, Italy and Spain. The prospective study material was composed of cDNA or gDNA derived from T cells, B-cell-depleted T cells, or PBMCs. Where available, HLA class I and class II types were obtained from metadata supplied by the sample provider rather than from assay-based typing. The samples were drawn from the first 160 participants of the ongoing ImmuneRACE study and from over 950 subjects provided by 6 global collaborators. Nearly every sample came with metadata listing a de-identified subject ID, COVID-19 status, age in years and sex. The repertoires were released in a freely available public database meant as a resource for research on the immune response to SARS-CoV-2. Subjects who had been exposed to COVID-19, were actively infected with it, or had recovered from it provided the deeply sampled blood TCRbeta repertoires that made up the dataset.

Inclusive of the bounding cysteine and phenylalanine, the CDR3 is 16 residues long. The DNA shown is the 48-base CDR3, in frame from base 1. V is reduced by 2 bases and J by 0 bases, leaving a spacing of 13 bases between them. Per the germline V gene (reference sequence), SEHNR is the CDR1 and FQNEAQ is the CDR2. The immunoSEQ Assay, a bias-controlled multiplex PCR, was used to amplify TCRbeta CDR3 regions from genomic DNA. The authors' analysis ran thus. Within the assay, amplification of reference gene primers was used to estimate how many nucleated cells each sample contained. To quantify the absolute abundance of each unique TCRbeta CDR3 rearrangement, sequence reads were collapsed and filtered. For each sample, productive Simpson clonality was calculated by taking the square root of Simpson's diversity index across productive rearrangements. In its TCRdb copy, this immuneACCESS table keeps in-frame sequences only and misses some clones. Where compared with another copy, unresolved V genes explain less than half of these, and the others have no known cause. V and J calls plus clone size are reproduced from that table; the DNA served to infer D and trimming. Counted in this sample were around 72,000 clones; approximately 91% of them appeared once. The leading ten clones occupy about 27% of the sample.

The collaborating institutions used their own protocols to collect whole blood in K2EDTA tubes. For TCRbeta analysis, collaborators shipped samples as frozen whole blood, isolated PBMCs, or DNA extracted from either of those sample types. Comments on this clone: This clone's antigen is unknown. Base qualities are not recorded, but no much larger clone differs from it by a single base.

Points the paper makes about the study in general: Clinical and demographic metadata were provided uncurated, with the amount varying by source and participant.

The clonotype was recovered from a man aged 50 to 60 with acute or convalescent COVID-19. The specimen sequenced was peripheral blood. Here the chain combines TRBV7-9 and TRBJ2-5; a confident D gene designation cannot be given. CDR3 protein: CASSLMNKRNQETQYF. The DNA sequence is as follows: TGTGCCAGCAGCTTAATGAACAAACGAAACCAAGAGACCCAGTACTTC.